These T cell receptor beta chains were read from a single sample in a study of cytomegalovirus exposure and HLA in healthy donors. TCRdb keeps only in-frame clones here, not all; method: immunoSEQ multiplex PCR. The sample holds 150,000 to 200,000 clones; about 82% are singletons and the top ten take around 0.71%. Sequenced sample: PBMCs. These receptors were collected from a female donor in good health and CMV-seronegative. CDR3s include the opening cysteine and the closing phenylalanine or tryptophan. The order of the fields is clone size, J gene, V gene, D gene, CDR3 DNA, CDR3 protein. The D gene is left open where the match is weak. Some rows have no size entry. The others give once, few or many, or a class for an expanded clone.

once TRBJ2-7 TRBV6-5 . TGTGCCAGCAGTTATCAACCAGTCGACTACGAGCAGTACTTC CASSYQPVDYEQYF
. TRBJ1-1 TRBV7-2 . TGTGCCAGCAGCTTAGTTGGAGGAAGCACTGAAGCTTTCTTT CASSLVGGSTEAFF
. TRBJ1-2 TRBV7-2 TRBD1 TGTGCCAGCAGCCTGGACAGGATTAAAACCTTC CASSLDRIKTF
. TRBJ2-5 TRBV4-2 TRBD2 TGTGCCAGCAGCCAAGATGGGATCGCGGGGGGCCTCCAGTACTTC CASSQDGIAGGLQYF
. TRBJ2-2 TRBV7-8 TRBD1 TGTGCCAGCAGCTGGGACAGGGCCTCCGGGGAGCTGTTTTTT CASSWDRASGELFF
. TRBJ2-7 TRBV7-2 TRBD1 TGTGCCAGCAGCCTGGGACAGGGAGTCTCCTACGAGCAGTACTTC CASSLGQGVSYEQYF
once TRBJ1-1 TRBV6-1 . TGTGCCTCACAGGCTCAATTACAGAACACTGAAGCTTTCTTT CASQAQLQNTEAFF
. TRBJ2-2 TRBV7-6 TRBD2 TGTGCCAGCAGCCCGGGACTAGCGGGGGGCTATAGTATCACCGGGGAGCTGTTTTTT CASSPGLAGGYSITGELFF
. TRBJ2-1 TRBV9 TRBD1 TGTGCCAGCAGCGTAGCCGGGACAGGGTATAATGAGCAGTTCTTC CASSVAGTGYNEQFF
once TRBJ1-2 TRBV27 . TGTGCCAGCAGTAGGTGGGGCCATGGCTACACCTTC CASSRWGHGYTF
. TRBJ2-1 TRBV9 . TGTGCCAGCAGCGCGCTTACTAGAAATGAGCAGTTCTTC CASSALTRNEQFF
. TRBJ1-3 TRBV6-5 . TGTGCCAGCAGTAGCGGCGGGAACACCATATATTTT CASSSGGNTIYF
. TRBJ2-2 TRBV7-9 . TGTGCCAGCAGCTTAGGGAGGAACACCGGGGAGCTGTTTTTT CASSLGRNTGELFF
. TRBJ2-7 TRBV4-3 TRBD2 TGCGCCAGCAGCCAGCCGGGACTAGCGGGGCGACAACTCCTTTACGAGCAGTACTTC CASSQPGLAGRQLLYEQYF
. TRBJ1-1 TRBV5-1 TRBD1 TGCGCCAGCAGCTCCCACCTACAGGGGCGGATGAACACTGAAGCTTTCTTT CASSSHLQGRMNTEAFF
. TRBJ2-1 TRBV6-5 . TGTGCCAGCAGTTACCTCGGAGGAGAGCAGTTCTTC CASSYLGGEQFF
. TRBJ2-3 TRBV28 TRBD1 TGTGCTTCGGGGGACAGGAGAAGCACAGATACGCAGTATTTT CASGDRRSTDTQYF
few TRBJ2-3 TRBV18 . TGTGCCAGCTCACCACCGGGGCGAAACAGCGTAAAGTATTTT CASSPPGRNSVKYF
. TRBJ2-7 TRBV5-1 TRBD1 TGCGCCAGCAGCCCAAAAACAGTCGGACAGGCGTCGGGTTTGGCGTACGAGCAGTACTTC CASSPKTVGQASGLAYEQYF
. TRBJ1-2 TRBV4-2 TRBD1 TGTGCCAGCAGCCAAGACCTTACAGGGGGAGGAGGCTACACCTTC CASSQDLTGGGGYTF
. TRBJ2-7 TRBV11-2 . TGTGCCAGCAGCTTGGGGGGGCTTGGGTCCTACGAGCAGTACTTC CASSLGGLGSYEQYF
. TRBJ1-5 TRBV28 . . CASSFGEGNQPQHF
. TRBJ1-1 TRBV18 . TGTGCCAGCTCACCACGGACTACGAACACTGAAGCTTTCTTT CASSPRTTNTEAFF
few TRBJ2-7 TRBV4-1 TRBD2 TGTGCCAGCAGCCAAGATGGCGGGAGCCCCTCCTACGAGCAGTACTTC CASSQDGGSPSYEQYF
. TRBJ2-7 TRBV19 . TGTGCCAGTAGTCCGGACATTGTCTACGAGCAGTACTTC CASSPDIVYEQYF
. TRBJ1-4 TRBV28 TRBD1 TGTGCCAGCAGCGGACAGGGGGCTAATGAAAAACTGTTTTTT CASSGQGANEKLFF
few TRBJ2-2 TRBV6-1 TRBD2 TGTGCCAGCAGTGAAGTACGGGGGGGCACCGGGGAGCTGTTTTTT CASSEVRGGTGELFF
. TRBJ2-3 TRBV27 TRBD2 TGTGCCAGCAGTCATGGCCGACTAGCGCACACAGATACGCAGTATTTT CASSHGRLAHTDTQYF
. TRBJ1-6 TRBV11-2 . TGTGCCAGCAGCTTAGATGCAGGGACAAATTCACCCCTCCACTTT CASSLDAGTNSPLHF
. TRBJ2-7 TRBV5-1 TRBD1 TGCGCCAGCAGCCTAGGGACAGGGAGGTCAGGGGAGCAGTACTTC CASSLGTGRSGEQYF
. TRBJ1-2 TRBV7-2 . TGTGCCAGCAGCCGTTCCCCTTTCAGGAGGGATAGAGTCGCAAACGGCTACACCTTC CASSRSPFRRDRVANGYTF
. TRBJ1-3 TRBV7-6 . TGTGCCAGCAGCTTAGGGACATACGGAAACACCATATATTTT CASSLGTYGNTIYF
few TRBJ1-2 TRBV4-1 . TGCGCCAGCAGCCGCCTTACAGGTCCCCCTGGCTACACCTTC CASSRLTGPPGYTF
. TRBJ2-5 TRBV6-5 . TGTGCCAGCAGCTCCGGAAGGGGGGGCCAAGAGACCCAGTACTTC CASSSGRGGQETQYF
once TRBJ2-7 TRBV5-1 . TGCGCCAGCAGTTCGAGGGACGAGCAGTACTTC CASSSRDEQYF
. TRBJ2-3 TRBV4-3 . TGCGCCAGCAGCCAAGTGGCAGGCATCACAGATACGCAGTATTTT CASSQVAGITDTQYF
. TRBJ2-2 TRBV5-1 . TGCGCCAGCTCCTATTCGAACACCGGGGAGCTGTTTTTT CASSYSNTGELFF
. TRBJ2-5 TRBV30 TRBD2 TGTGCCTGGGTCGGCCCAGCGGGAGTTGAGACCCAGTACTTC CAWVGPAGVETQYF
. TRBJ1-1 TRBV4-1 TRBD1 TGCGCCAGCAGCCAAGGAGGGGGCCTCGGGACTGAAGCTTTCTTT CASSQGGGLGTEAFF
. TRBJ1-6 TRBV18 . TGTGCCAGCTCACCTTTAGCGGGACCGGATAATTCACCCCTCCACTTT CASSPLAGPDNSPLHF
many TRBJ1-2 TRBV5-6 . TGTGCCAGCAGCTTGGGCACTCTTAACTATGGCTACACCTTC CASSLGTLNYGYTF